One sample yielded the 2 T cell receptor beta chains listed below, sequenced in a study of T cell responses to AZD1222 COVID-19 vaccine. TCRdb's copy holds only in-frame clones and misses some; the assay was immunoSEQ multiplex PCR. In the table there are 150,000 or so clones, 91% of which are singletons. The sequenced sample was peripheral blood, obtained 28 days after the second AZD1222 dose. The receptor source for this set is an adult who received the AZD1222 COVID-19 vaccine.

The chain is built from TRBV4-3 and TRBJ2-4; possibly TRBD1 or TRBD2 for D (6 bases each). Germline V CDR1 and CDR2: LGHNA, YSLEER. The CDR3 is made up of 16 amino acids. Trimming removed 1 base from V and 2 bases from J, with 12 bases in between. CDR3 DNA: TGCGCCAGCAGCCAAGTCGGGGGCGGGACCAAAAACATTCAGTACTTC. Its translation: CASSQVGGGTKNIQYF.

This rearrangement joins TRBV29-1 to TRBJ2-3; D is unclear. Trimming shortened V by 4 bases and J by 1 base, and 6 bases separated the two germline ends. The CDR3 loop spans 12 amino acids. Germline V lookup: CDR1 SQVTM, CDR2 ANQGSEA. CDR3 region: CSVAPGTDTQYF. The CDR3 nucleotides are TGCAGCGTTGCCCCAGGCACAGATACGCAGTATTTT.